This passage covers 28 T cell receptor beta chains from one sample sequenced in a study of cytomegalovirus exposure and HLA in healthy donors. PCR was performed using 60 Vbeta and 13 Jbeta primers. The data were produced by immunoSEQ multiplex PCR, yet TCRdb's version contains in-frame clones alone and is incomplete. This sample carries roughly 120,000 clones, approximately 80% of them seen once, and the ten largest clones take roughly 20%. The source material was PBMCs. These receptors were collected from a man aged 25 to 40 in good health and CMV-seropositive.

The chain uses TRBV28 and TRBJ1-6, with no clear D. In germline, CDR1 is MDHEN, CDR2 SYDVKM. This CDR3 contains 15 residues. Trimming stripped 2 bases from V and 5 bases from J, with 10 bases between. In nucleotides, the CDR3 is TGTGCCAGCAGTTTAGACCCGAGGAATAATTCACCCCTCCACTTT. It yields the protein CASSLDPRNNSPLHF.

The CDR3 sequence: CASSEAPGTDYEQYV. The CDR3 bases are TGTGCCAGCAGTGAAGCGCCGGGAACAGACTACGAGCAGTACGTC. The gene calls are TRBV2 and TRBJ2-7, with D possibly matching TRBD2 (5 bases). The CDR3 is made up of 15 amino acids. V lost 0 bases, J lost 3 bases, and 12 bases lay in between. Germline V CDR1 and CDR2: SNHLY, FYNNEI.

This sequence joins TRBV15 and TRBJ1-2; 7 bases match TRBD1. Per the germline V gene, CDR1 is LNHNV and CDR2 is YYDKDF (reference sequence). There are 13 residues in the CDR3. Trimming took 1 base from V and 8 from J; bases not matched to a gene: 4. The CDR3 region is CATSRGQGGGYTF. CDR3 coding DNA: TGTGCCACCAGCAGAGGACAGGGCGGAGGCTACACCTTC.

This clone has more than one count but fewer than ten. CDR3 sequence: CASSLEGRAPTEAFF. The CDR3, as DNA: TGCGCCAGCAGCTTGGAAGGCAGGGCGCCCACTGAAGCTTTCTTT. This chain links TRBV5-1 with TRBJ1-1, with D possibly TRBD1 on 5 matching bases. The CDR3 is made up of 15 amino acids. V dropped 0 bases and J dropped 4 bases, with 13 bases sitting between them. Germline V gene data show CDR1 as SGHRS and CDR2 as YFSETQ.

This clone was picked up a small number of times. The J gene is TRBJ2-3, the V gene TRBV12-5; TRBD2 aligns across 13 bases. Germline values: CDR1 LGHNT, CDR2 FRNRAP. V was pared by 2 bases and J by 2 bases, with 10 bases of the junction left unmatched. This CDR3 spans 19 amino acids. The chain's CDR3 is CASGLPGLAGSRLTDTQYF. Written as DNA, the CDR3 is TGTGCTAGTGGTTTGCCGGGACTAGCGGGATCGAGGCTCACAGATACGCAGTATTTT.

This sequence joins TRBV7-8 and TRBJ1-5; D is undetermined. Germline lookup yields CDR1 SGHVS and CDR2 FQNEAQ. CDR3 size: 14 residues. V lost 4 bases, J lost 4 bases, and 11 bases lay in between. The CDR3 loop reads CASSSRGPNQPQHF. In DNA form, the CDR3 reads TGTGCCAGCAGCTCAAGAGGCCCTAATCAGCCCCAGCATTTT. Filled out from reference TRBV7-8 and TRBJ1-5, the complete variable domain reads GAGVSQSPRYKVAKRGQDVALRCDPISGHVSLFWYQQALGQGPEFLTYFQNEAQLDKSGLPSDRFFAERPEGSVSTLKIQRTQQEDSAVYLCASSSRGPNQPQHFGDGTRLSIL.

The chain is built from TRBV6-4 and TRBJ2-1, with 8 bases aligning to TRBD2. Per the germline V gene, CDR1 is MRHNA and CDR2 is SNTAGT. Trimming at V came to 5 bases and at J to 0 bases, leaving 3 bases not matched to a gene. The CDR3 spans 15 residues. The CDR3 DNA reads TGTGCCAGCAGTCGCGGGGGGAACTCCTACAATGAGCAGTTCTTC. Encoded protein: CASSRGGNSYNEQFF.

This clone was counted once. J is TRBJ1-1 and V is TRBV28; D is possibly TRBD1 (6 bases). Germline V lookup: CDR1 MDHEN, CDR2 SYDVKM. The CDR3 is 15 amino acids. The V end lost 4 bases, the J end lost 4 bases, and 16 bases lay between the germline ends. CDR3 protein: CASSSPGGPSTEAFF. The CDR3 nucleotides read TGTGCCAGCAGTTCCCCCGGGGGGCCGAGCACTGAAGCTTTCTTT. Full variable domain (remainder filled in from reference TRBV28 and TRBJ1-1): DVKVTQSSRYLVKRTGEKVFLECVQDMDHENMFWYRQDPGLGLRLIYFSYDVKMKEKGDIPEGYSVSREKKERFSLILESASTNQTSMYLCASSSPGGPSTEAFFGQGTRLTVV.

This rearrangement joins TRBV7-2 to TRBJ1-4; a weak D match, TRBD1 (6 bases). This CDR3 has 12 amino acids. V was pared by 5 bases and J by 7 bases, with 8 bases between. Germline V lookup: CDR1 SGHTA, CDR2 FQGNSA. The CDR3 nucleotides read TGTGCCAGCAGCAGAGGGGGTGAAAAACTGTTTTTT. Its protein product is CASSRGGEKLFF.

The chain is built from TRBV30 and TRBJ2-6; perhaps TRBD1 as D (5 bases). Per germline, CDR1 GTSNPN and CDR2 SVGIG (reference sequence). The CDR3 length is 14 residues. V lost 3 bases and J 1 base, leaving 7 bases between the germline ends. The DNA of the CDR3 is TGTGCCTGGAGCTCAGGGTCTGGGGCCAACGTCCTGACTTTC. This encodes CAWSSGSGANVLTF.

This sequence joins TRBV5-4 and TRBJ1-2; perhaps TRBD1 as D (5 bases). Germline CDR1 is SGHNT and CDR2 is YYREEE (reference sequence). The CDR3 consists of 13 residues. The V end was cut by 2 bases, the J end by 4 bases, with 9 bases between. For the CDR3, the DNA is TGTGCCAGCAGCTTCTCCAGGGCCTATGGCTACACCTTC. It codes for CASSFSRAYGYTF.

This sequence joins TRBV5-6 and TRBJ1-2, with TRBD1 as a possible D gene (5 bases). Germline loops: CDR1 SGHDT, CDR2 YYEEEE. This CDR3 contains 12 residues. The V and J ends lost 1 base and 6 bases respectively, with 7 bases between them. CDR3 DNA: TGTGCCAGCAGCTTGTGGGGGGATGGCTACACCTTC. Translation: CASSLWGDGYTF.

V gene TRBV15 combines with J gene TRBJ1-2, with 11 bases that match TRBD1. Germline CDR1 is LNHNV and CDR2 is YYDKDF (reference sequence). This CDR3 contains 17 residues. V dropped 4 bases and J dropped 8; count of bases not matched to a gene: 15. The CDR3 DNA is TGTGCCACCAGCATACCAAGCCGGACAGGGGGCAGTGGCGGCTACACCTTC. Translation gives CATSIPSRTGGSGGYTF.

This clone was counted a single time. The chain has TRBV7-2 and TRBJ2-2; maybe TRBD2 (7 bases). The germline V gene encodes CDR1 SGHTA and CDR2 FQGNSA. V was clipped by 1 base and J by 6 bases, with 12 bases between them. The CDR3 contains 15 residues. CDR3 sequence (DNA): TGTGCCAGCAGCTTAGTAAGGGGGAGGGCCGGGGAGCTGTTTTTT. As protein: CASSLVRGRAGELFF.

V is TRBV28 and J is TRBJ2-2; 9 nucleotides agree with TRBD1. Unmatched junction bases numbered 12, after V lost 10 bases and J lost 6 bases. Germline CDR1 reads MDHEN; CDR2 reads SYDVKM. The CDR3 sequence is 15 residues long. The CDR3 here is CATSSRDRESGELFF. The DNA for the CDR3 is TGTGCCACCTCATCCCGGGACAGGGAGTCCGGGGAGCTGTTTTTT.

This clone was recorded a few times. This sequence joins TRBV28 and TRBJ2-3, with 10 bases fitting TRBD2. CDR3 length: 15 amino acids. Germline CDR1 MDHEN, CDR2 SYDVKM. V was clipped by 6 bases and J by 4 bases; unmatched bases: 7. CDR3 residues: CASSFERGGADTQYF. CDR3 nucleotide sequence: TGTGCCAGCAGCTTCGAGCGGGGGGGGGCAGATACGCAGTATTTT.

This chain connects TRBV5-4 to TRBJ1-1; 7 bases map to TRBD1. The germline CDR1 and CDR2 sequences are SGHNT and YYREEE (reference sequence). The CDR3 contains 13 residues. V lost 4 bases and J lost 4; bases outside the gene matches: 4. This CDR3 is CASSRDSFTEAFF. In DNA form, the CDR3 reads TGTGCCAGCAGCCGGGACAGTTTCACTGAAGCTTTCTTT.

The V gene is TRBV29-1, the J gene TRBJ1-1; 11 nucleotides line up with TRBD1. The V segment lost 5 bases and the J segment 5 bases; nucleotides outside the gene matches: 13. The CDR3 spans 16 residues. Per the germline V gene, CDR1 is SQVTM and CDR2 is ANQGSEA. In DNA, the CDR3 is TGCAGCGTTACGACGCCGGACAGGGGGCTTGGTACTGAAGCTTTCTTT. Residues: CSVTTPDRGLGTEAFF.

The chain is built from TRBV11-3 and TRBJ1-1; D ambiguous. CDR1 is SGHNT, CDR2 YENEEA, per germline. This CDR3 contains 13 residues. V lost 8 bases, J lost 1 base, and 11 bases lay in between. The CDR3 protein is CASCSHKNTEAFF. The CDR3 region has the DNA TGTGCCAGCTGTTCCCACAAGAACACTGAAGCTTTCTTT.

The rearrangement uses TRBV5-1 and TRBJ2-1; TRBD1 might be the D (5 bases). Germline values: CDR1 SGHRS, CDR2 YFSETQ. This CDR3 is built from 13 residues. The ends were cut back, 3 bases at V and 6 bases at J, with 10 bases in the middle. The CDR3 is CASSSTDSNEQFF. The CDR3 region has the DNA TGCGCCAGCAGCTCCACTGACAGCAATGAGCAGTTCTTC.

The V and J genes are TRBV7-9 and TRBJ1-2; 8 bases are a match to TRBD1. J was trimmed by 8 bases and V by 5 bases; bases with no gene match: 10. The CDR3 has 14 amino acids. The germline V gene encodes CDR1 SEHNR and CDR2 FQNEAQ (reference sequence). This CDR3 reads CASSPPGQGNGYTF. As DNA, the CDR3 is TGTGCCAGCAGCCCGCCTGGACAGGGAAACGGCTACACCTTC.

In this sample, this clone turned up a few times. For the CDR3, the DNA is TGTGCCAGCAGCCCCGGGACTAGCGGGAGGGGCGAGCAGTTCTTC. Its protein is CASSPGTSGRGEQFF. The chain is built from TRBV11-2 and TRBJ2-1, with TRBD2 matching 16 bases. From germline, CDR1 is SGHAT and CDR2 FQNNGV. The V gene end was trimmed by 5 bases and the J gene end by 10 bases; junction bases not matched to a gene: 5. This CDR3 region has 15 residues.

This chain links TRBV9 with TRBJ2-7, with 11 positions matching TRBD1. The germline CDR1 and CDR2 sequences are SGDLS and YYNGEE. V lost 6 bases, J lost 4 bases, and 9 bases stayed unmatched. The CDR3 runs to 15 residues. In DNA, the CDR3 is TGTGCCAGCAACCCAGGGACAGGGGGTTATTACGAGCAGTACTTC. Protein: CASNPGTGGYYEQYF.

This clone was detected only once. This sequence joins TRBV5-1 and TRBJ2-3; 9 bases are a match to TRBD1. The CDR3 runs to 15 residues. Germline V gives CDR1 SGHRS, CDR2 YFSETQ. V lost 4 bases and J lost 0; bases outside the gene matches: 3. DNA of the CDR3: TGCGCCAGCAGCGAAACAGGGGGCAGCACAGATACGCAGTATTTT. Encoded protein: CASSETGGSTDTQYF.

The rearrangement joins TRBV5-6 to TRBJ2-1; tentative D call: TRBD1 (6 bases). Germline CDR1 reads SGHDT; CDR2 reads YYEEEE. This CDR3 contains 16 residues. Between the trimmed V and J ends, which lost 4 bases and 6 bases, there was a span of 20 bases. In DNA, the CDR3 is TGTGCCAGCAGCCCCGGTAGGGGGAGAGGGTTCAATGAGCAGTTCTTC. Its translation is CASSPGRGRGFNEQFF.

In its sample, this clone was seen a few times. The chain employs TRBV27 and TRBJ2-4, with D possibly TRBD1 on 6 matching bases. CDR1 and CDR2 from the germline V gene are MNHEY and SMNVEV (reference sequence). The CDR3 is 14 residues long. Trimming left V 6 bases short and J 8 bases short, with 17 bases between. Written as DNA, the CDR3 is TGTGCCAGCAGGACACAGGGCGGTTCGGACATTCAGTACTTC. Its protein is CASRTQGGSDIQYF.

The chain couples TRBV10-2 to TRBJ2-7, with 8 bases that match TRBD1. The germline CDR1 and CDR2 sequences are WSHSY and SAAADI. V lost 2 bases, J lost 4 bases, and 4 bases stayed unmatched. The CDR3 runs 14 residues. The CDR3 sequence: CASSERDRGYEQYV. In DNA, the CDR3 is TGCGCCAGCAGTGAGCGTGACAGGGGATACGAGCAGTACGTC.

The sample holds one count of this clone. The chain carries TRBV6-6 and TRBJ2-2; tentative D call: TRBD2 (5 bases). The V gene lost 6 bases and the J gene lost 1 base, with 15 bases spanning the gap. The CDR3 has 16 residues. In germline, CDR1 is MNHNY, CDR2 SVGAGI (reference sequence). CDR3 protein: CASSSVLAENTGELFF. CDR3 DNA sequence: TGTGCCAGCAGCTCCGTCCTAGCTGAGAACACCGGGGAGCTGTTTTTT.